This T cell receptor beta chain comes out of a study of T cell responses to AZD1222 COVID-19 vaccine. Overall study results and limits: Donors were mostly white British, more females; clonal diversity possibly underestimated. Just six people given AZD1222 tested seropositive at baseline. Following two doses of AZD1222, Spike-specific TCR breadth and depth rose.

Some clones are missing from TCRdb's copy, which holds only in-frame ones; the method was immunoSEQ multiplex PCR. In the table there are 100,000 to 150,000 clones, 70% to 90% of which are singletons. Regarding this clone: The target antigen is unknown.

Trimming removed 2 bases at V and 0 bases at J, with 11 bases between. The CDR3 consists of 16 residues. Germline CDR1 LNHDA, CDR2 SQIVND (reference sequence). Combined were second doses at about 4 or about 12 weeks. The sample was peripheral blood, taken 28 days after the second AZD1222 dose. This clonotype originated in an adult who received the AZD1222 COVID-19 vaccine. The V and J genes are TRBV19 and TRBJ1-5; no definite D call. The CDR3 loop is CASSIRTLYSNQPQHF. CDR3 in DNA: TGTGCCAGTAGTATACGGACGCTGTATAGCAATCAGCCCCAGCATTTT.